These 12 T cell receptor beta chains came from one sample sequenced in a study of T and B cells in COVID-19 patients. Each TRB amplification used roughly 240-550 ng of genomic DNA from blood. TRB rearrangements were amplified by multiplex PCR with BIOMED2 TRB-A/B primers. MiXCR was run by TCRdb on the multiplex PCR reads, yielding one entry per CDR3 protein. The sample holds some 8,400 distinct CDR3 sequences, around 28% seen once. The specimen sequenced was blood. These receptors all stem from a human donor with active COVID-19.

This chain joins TRBV10-2 and TRBJ2-7; no clear D gene. The germline CDR1 and CDR2 sequences are WSHSY and SAAADI. The CDR3 spans 15 residues. Trimming stripped 0 bases from V and 7 bases from J, with 16 bases between. The DNA of the CDR3 is TGCGCCAGCAGTGAGTCACCGAGACCTACGTTTGAGCAGTACTTC. This sequence encodes CASSESPRPTFEQYF.

This clonotype occurred many times. The chain carries TRBV27 and TRBJ2-1, with D perhaps TRBD2 (6 bases). V lost 3 bases to trimming and J lost 9 bases, with 9 bases between them. The CDR3 extends over 12 amino acids. Germline loops: CDR1 MNHEY, CDR2 SMNVEV (reference sequence). CDR3 protein: CASSLVGGEQFF. The CDR3 DNA sequence: TGTGCCAGCAGTTTGGTGGGAGGTGAGCAGTTCTTC.

This clonotype was picked up a small number of times. The chain links TRBV27 to TRBJ1-3, with TRBD1 as a possible D gene (6 bases). V lost 6 bases to trimming and J lost 3 bases, with 15 bases between them. CDR3 length: 15 amino acids. Germline CDR1 is MNHEY and CDR2 is SMNVEV (reference sequence). The CDR3: CASSNFGGLGNTIYF. The CDR3 DNA sequence: TGTGCCAGCAGCAACTTCGGGGGCCTTGGAAACACCATATATTTT.

This clonotype came up a few times. This chain links TRBV12-3 or TRBV12-4 with TRBJ1-1, with unresolved D. The CDR3 is 13 residues long. Trimming removed 0 bases from V and 4 bases from J, with 6 bases in between. The CDR3 nucleotides read TGTGCCAGCAGTTTAGCATGGTCCACTGAAGCTTTCTTT. Translation gives CASSLAWSTEAFF.

This clonotype was picked up a small number of times. This rearrangement joins TRBV12-3 or TRBV12-4 to TRBJ2-7, with D perhaps TRBD1 or TRBD2 (5 bases each). The ends were cut back, 5 bases at V and 0 bases at J, with 8 bases in the middle. This CDR3 has 13 amino acids. DNA of the CDR3: TGTGCCAGCAGTCGGGACGGCTCCTACGAGCAGTACTTC. It codes for CASSRDGSYEQYF.

By frequency in the sample, this clonotype is medium-sized. V gene TRBV19 combines with J gene TRBJ2-7; 7 nucleotides agree with TRBD1. V shed 10 bases and J 5 bases; nucleotides not matched to a gene: 8. The CDR3 spans 12 residues. Germline V gives CDR1 LNHDA, CDR2 SQIVND (reference sequence). CDR3 in amino acids: CATSPTGDEQYF. The CDR3 DNA reads TGTGCCACCTCACCAACAGGGGACGAGCAGTACTTC.

This clonotype was observed a handful of times. The rearrangement links TRBV6-4 to TRBJ2-1, with D hard to call. This CDR3 has 13 amino acids. V lost 3 bases to trimming and J lost 2 bases, with 5 bases between them. Germline V gene data show CDR1 as MRHNA and CDR2 as SNTAGT. The CDR3 bases are TGTGCCAGCAGTGAAGGCACCTACAATGAGCAGTTCTTC. Its translation: CASSEGTYNEQFF.

The chain links TRBV12-3 or TRBV12-4 to TRBJ1-1; TRBD1 matches 11 bases. The V and J ends lost 5 bases and 8 bases, in that order; junction bases with no gene match: 10. The length of the CDR3 is 15 residues. The CDR3 region is CASSAGTGGGREAFF. In DNA form, the CDR3 reads TGTGCCAGCAGTGCCGGGACAGGGGGAGGAAGGGAAGCTTTCTTT.

This clonotype is labeled medium-sized (0.01 to 0.1%). The chain joins TRBV19 to TRBJ2-6; D is unclear. Germline CDR1 reads LNHDA; CDR2 reads SQIVND (reference sequence). Trimming cost V 11 bases and J 1 base, with 12 bases left between them. The CDR3 consists of 14 residues. Written as DNA, the CDR3 is TGTGCCTCCCTAGACGGATCTGGGGCCAACGTCCTGACTTTC. As protein: CASLDGSGANVLTF.

J is TRBJ2-3 and V is TRBV20-1; 9 nucleotides match TRBD2. Germline-derived CDR1 and CDR2 are DFQATT and SNEGSKA (reference sequence). This CDR3 region has 16 residues. V was clipped by 3 bases and J by 2 bases; unmatched bases: 9. Here the CDR3 DNA reads TGCAGTGCTAGTCGTAGCGGGGGAGGGCCCACAGATACGCAGTATTTT. This sequence encodes CSASRSGGGPTDTQYF.

This clonotype appeared a few times. V usage is TRBV6-2 or TRBV6-3 and J usage is TRBJ2-3, with D perhaps TRBD2 (5 bases). CDR3 length: 15 amino acids. Trimming removed 3 bases at V and 4 bases at J, with 14 bases between. The germline CDR1 and CDR2 sequences are MNHEY and SVGEGT. CDR3 sequence: CASSYLRAQADTQYF. The CDR3 DNA sequence: TGTGCCAGCAGTTATTTGAGGGCCCAAGCAGATACGCAGTATTTT.

This clonotype occurred a few times. The J gene is TRBJ1-3, the V gene TRBV10-3; D is undetermined. This CDR3 region has 16 residues. The V gene's germline CDR1 is ENHRY and CDR2 SYGVKD. V was cut by 0 bases and J by 0 bases, with 9 bases left in between. The DNA of the CDR3 is TGTGCCATCAGTGAGTCGGCTCCCGCCTCTGGAAACACCATATATTTT. This sequence encodes CAISESAPASGNTIYF.